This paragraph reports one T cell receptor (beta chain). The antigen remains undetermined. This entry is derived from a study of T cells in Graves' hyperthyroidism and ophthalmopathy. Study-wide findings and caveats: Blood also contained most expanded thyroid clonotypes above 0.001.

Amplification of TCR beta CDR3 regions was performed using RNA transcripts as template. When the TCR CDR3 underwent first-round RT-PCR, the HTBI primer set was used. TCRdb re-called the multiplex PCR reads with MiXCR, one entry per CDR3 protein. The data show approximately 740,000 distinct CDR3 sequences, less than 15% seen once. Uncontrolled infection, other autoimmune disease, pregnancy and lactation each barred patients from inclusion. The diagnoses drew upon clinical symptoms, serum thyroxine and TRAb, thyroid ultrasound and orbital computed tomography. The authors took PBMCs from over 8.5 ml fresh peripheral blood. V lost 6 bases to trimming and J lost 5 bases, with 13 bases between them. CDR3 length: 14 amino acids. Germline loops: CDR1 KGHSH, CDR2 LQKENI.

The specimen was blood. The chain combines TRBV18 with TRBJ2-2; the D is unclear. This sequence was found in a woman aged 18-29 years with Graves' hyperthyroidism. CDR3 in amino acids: CASSYELVTGELFF. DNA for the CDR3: TGTGCCAGCTCCTACGAGTTAGTTACCGGGGAGCTGTTTTTT.